This T cell receptor (beta chain) stems from a study of T cell responses to AZD1222 COVID-19 vaccine (dated by TCRdb to 2020 to 2022). About the study as a whole: TCR sequencing covered some 250 trial participants: 207 given two doses of AZD1222 and about 26 given two doses of MenACWY control vaccine. Trial participants were enrolled by age into subgroups of 18-55, 56-69 and 70-plus years, and around 140, 26 and 57 TCR-sequenced participants, respectively, were included in these subgroups. Broad study findings and their caveats: The whole spike protein was spanned by vaccine-associated CD4 TCRs, and dominant responses were seen in regions 160-218 and 743-854. In the small 56-69-year group, the increase in depth fell short of significance, most likely because of low power. Most participants were white British and females outnumbered males, and the authors suggested that clonal diversity may have been underestimated. Because no day 14 peak-response samples were available, the repertoires could be characterized only after the peak T cell response. Conclusions about previously exposed vaccinees were limited because only six AZD1222 recipients were SARS-CoV-2 seropositive at baseline. A significant rise in spike-specific TCR breadth and depth was observed after two AZD1222 doses relative to day 0 and relative to MenACWY recipients. Reportedly, close to half of the unique spike-specific TCRs recognized epitopes lying outside the regions that are mutated in the B.1.351 and B.1.1.7 variants.

Remarks on this clone: Its cognate antigen has yet to be identified. The sample holds no much larger clone one base away, and base qualities are not on file.

The CDR3 regions of human TCRbeta chains were analyzed by immunosequencing. Per the source publication's procedure: TCRs in the repertoires were matched against a reference library of SARS-CoV-2-specific TCRs that had been generated with the MIRA antigen-specificity platform. Breadth was defined as the fraction of unique TCRs that were SARS-CoV-2-associated. Depth was defined as the fraction of total T cells that were SARS-CoV-2-associated. Using the MIRA data, each spike-specific TCR was assigned both to the spike region to which the TCR was reactive and to a CD4 or CD8 class. Log10-transformed breadth and depth values were compared by one-way ANOVA with Sidak's multiple comparisons tests. TCRdb's version of the immuneACCESS table is confined to in-frame rearrangements and falls short of the full clone set. An unresolved V gene accounts for under half of the shortfall where checked; the remainder is of unknown origin. The V and J calls and the clone size are those of that table, but D and trimming were determined from the DNA. The sample table records about 180,000 clones; about nine tenths of these occur just once. The biggest ten clones account for about 1.9% of the sample.

Measured from the cysteine to the phenylalanine, the CDR3 is 12 residues long. Of the read, only the CDR3 DNA is kept; its 36 bases are in frame from base 1. At the junction V is shortened by 4 bases and J by 1 base, with 4 bases in between. The intended sense of this specimen's time point label: about 28 days (+/-7) after the second vaccine dose. AZD1222 recipients whose second dose came at about 4 weeks and those whose second dose came at about 12 weeks were combined into one group, since spike-specific TCR depth and breadth did not differ between the two schedules. The vaccinee samples were drawn from two UK trials, COV001 and COV002, one of which was a single-blind randomized controlled phase 2/3 trial testing AZD1222 (ChAdOx1 nCoV-19) in healthy adults. For TCRbeta chain sequencing, PBMC samples from trial participants were taken at day 0 and at day 28 after the second dose.

The receptor was isolated from an adult who received the AZD1222 COVID-19 vaccine. Source: peripheral blood, taken 28 days after the second AZD1222 dose. Rearrangement joined TRBV12-3 or TRBV12-4 to TRBJ1-1, with the D gene uncertain. CDR3 sequence: CASSWENTEAFF. The nucleotide sequence is TGTGCCAGCAGTTGGGAGAACACTGAAGCTTTCTTT.